The 21 T cell receptor beta chains below all came from one sample that was sequenced in a study of PD-1 blockade in classical Hodgkin lymphoma. All patients experienced relapse after autologous stem cell transplantation, and brentuximab vedotin exposure was variable. This table comes from immunoSEQ multiplex PCR, and its TCRdb copy is limited to in-frame clones, with some not included. The sample lists roughly 38,000 clones, 86% seen once, with approximately 6% in the top ten. This specimen was peripheral blood mononuclear cells (PBMCs), taken before the second cycle of nivolumab. These receptors were obtained from a human donor with classical Hodgkin lymphoma.

CDR3 nucleotides: TGTGCCAGCAGCTTGGTGGCTGGACAGCTGGGTGAGCAGTACTTC. Protein product: CASSLVAGQLGEQYF. The chain carries TRBV5-4 and TRBJ2-7; weak D call: TRBD1 (6 bases). The V end was cut by 0 bases, the J end by 7 bases, with 17 bases between. The CDR3 has 15 residues. The germline gives CDR1 SGHNT, CDR2 YYREEE (reference sequence).

The rearrangement links TRBV5-4 to TRBJ2-3; TRBD2 aligns across 9 bases. Trimming at V came to 4 bases and at J to 4 bases, leaving 10 bases not matched to a gene. The germline gives CDR1 SGHNT, CDR2 YYREEE (reference sequence). The CDR3 is made up of 16 amino acids. DNA for the CDR3: TGTGCCAGCAGCCTAAAGCGGGAGGCGATCCCAGATACGCAGTATTTT. Protein sequence: CASSLKREAIPDTQYF.

The V and J genes are TRBV6-5 and TRBJ2-4, with D perhaps matching TRBD1 (6 bases). Trimming stripped 2 bases from V and 0 bases from J, with 11 bases between. The CDR3 is 16 residues long. Germline assignment: CDR1 MNHEY and CDR2 SVGAGI. CDR3 sequence: CASSYQGSSAKNIQYF. In nucleotides, the CDR3 is TGTGCCAGCAGTTACCAGGGGTCGTCAGCCAAAAACATTCAGTACTTC.

The chain carries TRBV2 and TRBJ2-2; D possibly corresponds to TRBD2 (7 bases). This CDR3 is 14 amino acids long. Germline V gene lookup returns CDR1 SNHLY and CDR2 FYNNEI. The V gene lost 2 bases and the J gene lost 4 bases, with 8 bases spanning the gap. The CDR3 region is CASSERGATGELFF. The CDR3 DNA reads as TGTGCCAGCAGTGAACGGGGGGCCACCGGGGAGCTGTTTTTT.

The gene calls are TRBV15 and TRBJ2-2; 12 positions match TRBD2. This CDR3 region has 18 residues. V lost 1 base, J lost 4 bases, and 7 bases stayed unmatched. Germline values: CDR1 LNHNV, CDR2 YYDKDF (reference sequence). Here the CDR3 DNA reads TGTGCCACCAGCAGAGGGGCTAGCGGGGGGGCGGCCACCGGGGAGCTGTTTTTT. Its protein product is CATSRGASGGAATGELFF.

The chain employs TRBV28 and TRBJ1-6, with TRBD1 matching over 10 bases. The ends lost 7 bases at V and 5 bases at J; junction bases unmatched: 8. CDR3 size: 16 residues. CDR1 and CDR2 from the germline V gene are MDHEN and SYDVKM. This CDR3 reads CASKGYGTGDNSPLHF. CDR3 nucleotides: TGTGCCAGCAAGGGTTACGGGACAGGGGATAATTCACCCCTCCACTTT.

The CDR3 here is CAISEAGPPLTGELFF. CDR3 nucleotide sequence: TGTGCCATCAGTGAAGCGGGACCCCCCCTCACCGGGGAGCTGTTTTTT. The chain has TRBV10-3 and TRBJ2-2, with 7 bases fitting TRBD2. From germline, CDR1 is ENHRY and CDR2 SYGVKD. The CDR3 sequence is 16 residues long. V was pared by 3 bases and J by 4 bases, with 8 bases of the junction left unmatched.

The table lists this clone with a count of one. The chain recombines TRBV19 with TRBJ2-7; 8 nucleotides line up with TRBD2. V trimming: 4 bases; J trimming: 0 bases; junction bases outside the gene matches: 5. The CDR3 is 15 residues long. The germline CDR1 and CDR2 sequences are LNHDA and SQIVND (reference sequence). The CDR3 nucleotides read TGTGCCAGTAGTAGTCCAGCGGGAGTCTCCTACGAGCAGTACTTC. It translates to CASSSPAGVSYEQYF.

The V call is TRBV5-4, the J call TRBJ2-2; D uncertain. The ends were cut back, 4 bases at V and 5 bases at J, with 12 bases in the middle. This CDR3 region has 14 residues. Germline CDR1 is SGHNT and CDR2 is YYREEE (reference sequence). The CDR3 nucleotides read TGTGCCAGCAGCCAAGAGACGGGTACCGGGGAGCTGTTTTTT. The encoded protein is CASSQETGTGELFF.

The chain is built from TRBV5-1 and TRBJ2-7; 9 bases match TRBD1. This CDR3 has 15 residues. The germline V gene has CDR1 SGHRS and CDR2 YFSETQ. With V trimmed by 4 bases and J by 3 bases, 8 bases remained unmatched. The CDR3 nucleotides are TGCGCCAGCAGCCTCTCCGGGACAGGGTTCTACGAGCAGTACTTC. Protein sequence: CASSLSGTGFYEQYF.

Only a few counts were recorded for this clone. The rearrangement uses TRBV19 and TRBJ2-1, with TRBD1 matching over 7 bases. The CDR3 covers 12 residues. Germline V gene lookup returns CDR1 LNHDA and CDR2 SQIVND (reference sequence). V was clipped by 5 bases and J by 10 bases; unmatched bases: 5. CDR3 amino acids: CASSSQGREQFF. The CDR3 bases are TGTGCCAGTAGTTCACAGGGGAGAGAGCAGTTCTTC. Full variable domain (remainder filled in from reference TRBV19 and TRBJ2-1): DGGITQSPKYLFRKEGQNVTLSCEQNLNHDAMYWYRQDPGQGLRLIYYSQIVNDFQKGDIAEGYSVSREKKESFPLTVTSAQKNPTAFYLCASSSQGREQFFGPGTRLTVL.

The chain joins TRBV7-2 to TRBJ2-5; D remains unclear. The germline V gene encodes CDR1 SGHTA and CDR2 FQGNSA. V gave up 1 base and J gave up 4 bases, with 7 bases separating them. The length of the CDR3 is 13 residues. DNA of the CDR3: TGTGCCAGCAGCTTAGTTTGGGGAGAGACCCAGTACTTC. It is translated as CASSLVWGETQYF.

The chain combines TRBV5-1 with TRBJ1-1; the D is unclear. Between the trimmed V and J ends, which lost 1 base and 5 bases, there was a span of 15 bases. The CDR3 sequence is 15 residues long. CDR1 and CDR2 from the germline V gene are SGHRS and YFSETQ. The CDR3 protein is CASSLTGSGNTEAFF. The CDR3 DNA reads as TGCGCCAGCAGCTTGACCGGGTCGGGGAATACTGAAGCTTTCTTT. Together with reference TRBV5-1 and TRBJ1-1, the CDR3 gives the full variable domain: KAGVTQTPRYLIKTRGQQVTLSCSPISGHRSVSWYQQTPGQGLQFLFEYFSETQRNKGNFPGRFSGRQFSNSRSEMNVSTLELGDSALYLCASSLTGSGNTEAFFGQGTRLTVV.

The chain couples TRBV10-2 to TRBJ2-5; 11 positions match TRBD2. J was trimmed by 5 bases and V by 6 bases; bases with no gene match: 11. The CDR3 is 16 amino acids. Germline CDR1 and CDR2: WSHSY and SAAADI. CDR3 loop: CASRGPSGGPGETQYF. Written as DNA, the CDR3 is TGCGCCAGCAGGGGGCCTAGCGGGGGGCCCGGGGAGACCCAGTACTTC.

The chain combines TRBV6-5 with TRBJ2-7, with D unclear. V was trimmed by 0 bases and J by 6 bases, leaving 12 bases between them. CDR1 and CDR2 from the germline V gene are MNHEY and SVGAGI. This CDR3 has 14 residues. The CDR3 protein is CASSYSRTTFEQYF. DNA for the CDR3: TGTGCCAGCAGTTACTCGAGGACCACATTCGAGCAGTACTTC.

This rearrangement joins TRBV5-1 to TRBJ2-7; 8 bases are shared with TRBD1. The CDR3 consists of 14 residues. CDR1 SGHRS and CDR2 YFSETQ come from the germline V gene. Germline trimming cut 2 bases from V and 2 bases from J; bases unmatched to any gene: 3. CDR3 sequence (DNA): TGCGCCAGCAGCTTTTCGACAGGGGCCTACGAGCAGTACTTC. Amino acids: CASSFSTGAYEQYF.

The V gene is TRBV4-1, the J gene TRBJ1-1; tentatively, D is TRBD1 (5 bases). Germline-derived CDR1 and CDR2 are MGHRA and YSYEKL. V lost 6 bases to trimming and J lost 1 base, with 12 bases between them. The CDR3 loop spans 14 amino acids. The DNA of the CDR3 is TGCGCCAGCAGTCAGGTGGGGCAGAACACTGAAGCTTTCTTT. Its translation: CASSQVGQNTEAFF.

The chain employs TRBV10-1 and TRBJ2-3; TRBD2 matches at 10 bases. This CDR3 spans 14 amino acids. Trimming took 10 bases from V and 6 from J; bases not matched to a gene: 10. Germline V gives CDR1 WNHNN, CDR2 SYGVQD (reference sequence). CDR3 in amino acids: CAIGSGGARDTQYF. CDR3 nucleotides: TGCGCCATCGGGAGCGGGGGGGCACGGGATACGCAGTATTTT.

CDR3 in amino acids: CASSGRTGSDEQYF. The CDR3 coding sequence is TGTGCCAGCAGTGGCCGGACAGGGTCGGACGAGCAGTACTTC. V is TRBV6-5 and J is TRBJ2-7, with 8 bases fitting TRBD1. After removal of 5 bases from V and 5 bases from J, the junction contained 8 bases not matched to a gene. The CDR3 runs to 14 residues. From germline, CDR1 is MNHEY and CDR2 SVGAGI.

The chain combines TRBV2 with TRBJ1-4, with TRBD1 matching 7 bases. The CDR3 consists of 11 residues. With V trimmed by 6 bases and J by 15 bases, 7 bases remained unmatched. In germline, CDR1 is SNHLY, CDR2 FYNNEI. CDR3 in amino acids: CASREDRRVFF. The CDR3 coding sequence is TGTGCCAGCAGAGAGGACAGGCGGGTGTTTTTT.

The chain links TRBV28 to TRBJ1-5, with a weak D call TRBD1 (5 bases). There are 17 residues in the CDR3. Germline V gives CDR1 MDHEN, CDR2 SYDVKM. V lost 1 base to trimming and J lost 0 bases, with 13 bases between them. The CDR3 DNA reads TGTGCCAGCAGTTTATTAGGGGCGCCCATTAGCAATCAGCCCCAGCATTTT. Protein: CASSLLGAPISNQPQHF.